This TCR beta chain was obtained from a study of T cell responses to AZD1222 COVID-19 vaccine. Clones were read by immunoSEQ multiplex PCR, and TCRdb kept only the in-frame ones, dropping some. The sample consists of around 97,000 clones, 91% of them appearing once. V dropped 11 bases and J dropped 6 bases, with 12 bases sitting between them. The CDR3 spans 11 residues. Per the germline V gene, CDR1 is MNHEY and CDR2 is SVGAGI. This sample comprised peripheral blood, obtained on day 0 of AZD1222 vaccination. V gene TRBV6-5 combines with J gene TRBJ2-3; D is ambiguous. This sequence was found in an adult in good health. CDR3 amino acids: CAARRGDTQYF. The CDR3 DNA is TGTGCCGCTCGGCGTGGGGATACGCAGTATTTT.